The 17 T cell receptor delta chains presented below share a single source sample, sequenced in a study of gamma-delta T cells after stem cell transplantation. TCRdb fed the RT-PCR reads into CATT to redo clone calling. The profile covers around 2,000 delta-chain clones, with roughly 24% appearing a single time and 25% taken by the ten largest. Sequencing input: gamma-delta T cells. These receptor sequences come from a human donor. It is not recorded whose cells these are; they may come from a transplant donor.

Worth noting for this clone: One base away lies a much larger clone, so this may be a sequencing read error. Other DNA sequences in the same sample also yield this CDR3. The chain uses TRDV2 and TRDJ1; TRDD3 is a possible D gene (5 bases). The CDR3 spans 14 residues. Germline V gives CDR1 GEAIGNYY, CDR2 EKD. CDR3: CACDPIQEGDKLIF. The CDR3 coding sequence is TGCGCCTGTGACCCGATACAGGAGGGCGATAAACTCATCTTT.

By share, this clone counts as medium-sized. V is TRDV2 and J is TRDJ3; possibly TRDD3 for D (6 bases). Germline CDR1 reads GEAIGNYY; CDR2 reads EKD. The CDR3 is 19 residues long. V lost 0 bases and J lost 0, with 14 bases in between. CDR3 DNA: TGTGCCTGTGACACCGTCTGGGGAAGTGACTCCTGGGACACCCGACAGATGTTTTTC. Protein sequence: CACDTVWGSDSWDTRQMFF.

The table lists this clone with a few counts. Translating this DNA gives a protein that differs at residue 8 from the TCRdb one, which belongs to a much larger clone; a read error is likely, and the protein shown is this translation. The J gene is TRDJ3, the V gene TRDV2; no reliable D call. Germline V gene lookup returns CDR1 GEAIGNYY and CDR2 EKD. The CDR3 covers 19 residues. Trimming removed 0 bases from V and 3 bases from J, with 17 bases in between. Written as DNA, the CDR3 is TGTGCCTGTGACACCGCTCACCCTATAGCGGGCTGGGACACCCGACAGATGTTTTTC. It is translated as CACDTAHPIAGWDTRQMFF.

This clone was counted between two and nine times. The V gene is TRDV1, the J gene TRDJ1; 12 bases align to TRDD3. Trimming took 0 bases from V and 3 from J; bases not matched to a gene: 11. The CDR3 loop spans 19 amino acids. Germline CDR1 is TSWWSYY and CDR2 is QGS. DNA for the CDR3: TGTGCTCTTGGGGAACTAATGGCCCCCGACTGGGGGATACCCGATAAACTCATCTTT. This encodes CALGELMAPDWGIPDKLIF.

This clone was seen a few times. The protein in TCRdb stems from a much larger clone and differs at residue 3 from this DNA's translation, likely a read error; here the protein is translated from the DNA. CDR3 nucleotide sequence: TGTGCCTATGACTCGGTCGTGGGGGCCCAGTACACCGATAAACTCATCTTT. It specifies CAYDSVVGAQYTDKLIF. The rearrangement links TRDV2 to TRDJ1, with D perhaps matching TRDD3 (6 bases). The CDR3 runs to 17 residues. Germline assignment: CDR1 GEAIGNYY and CDR2 EKD.

This clone was counted between two and nine times. The protein in TCRdb stems from a much larger clone and differs at residue 3 from this DNA's translation, likely a read error; here the protein is translated from the DNA. The J gene is TRDJ3, the V gene TRDV2, with 10 bases that match TRDD3. Germline CDR1 GEAIGNYY, CDR2 EKD. The CDR3 consists of 18 residues. For the CDR3, the DNA is TGTGCCCGTGACACGGGGGGATACGGGGCCTGGGACACCCGACAGATGTTTTTC. Protein sequence: CARDTGGYGAWDTRQMFF.

This clone is medium-sized. This chain connects TRDV2 to TRDJ1, with TRDD3 matching over 12 bases. Germline V gene lookup returns CDR1 GEAIGNYY and CDR2 EKD. The CDR3 length is 16 residues. The ends lost 1 base at V and 1 base at J; junction bases unmatched: 3. CDR3 in DNA: TGTGCCTGTGACACGCTGGGGGATACGAGCACCGATAAACTCATCTTT. Its protein is CACDTLGDTSTDKLIF.

This clone qualifies as medium-sized (0.01 to 0.1%). The V gene is TRDV2, the J gene TRDJ1; weak D call: TRDD3 (6 bases). The CDR3 is 16 amino acids. V lost 4 bases and J 4 bases, leaving 21 bases between the germline ends. Germline values: CDR1 GEAIGNYY, CDR2 EKD. This chain's CDR3 is CACEGLVHVGGDKLIF. Written as DNA, the CDR3 is TGTGCCTGTGAAGGGCTGGTTCACGTGGGGGGCGATAAACTCATCTTT.

About this clone itself: The same CDR3 is also encoded by other DNA sequences in this sample. The rearrangement joins TRDV2 to TRDJ1; 10 bases are a match to TRDD3. The ends lost 0 bases at V and 3 bases at J; junction bases unmatched: 18. CDR3 length equals 20 residues. Germline assignment: CDR1 GEAIGNYY and CDR2 EKD. DNA for the CDR3: TGTGCCTGTGACACCGCGGCCCGCCATTTACTGGGGGATCCAGCCGATAAACTCATCTTT. It codes for CACDTAARHLLGDPADKLIF.

This clone is medium-sized by share. The rearrangement links TRDV1 to TRDJ1, with 13 bases that match TRDD3. This CDR3 spans 21 amino acids. The J segment lost 0 bases and the V segment lost 5 bases, leaving 18 bases of the junction unmatched. The germline gives CDR1 TSWWSYY, CDR2 QGS. The CDR3 nucleotides are TGTGCTCTTGGGAACCATCACTCGAGTACTGGGGGATACGGGTACACCGATAAACTCATCTTT. Translation gives CALGNHHSSTGGYGYTDKLIF.

Of note for this clone: The protein recorded in TCRdb matches a much larger clone and deviates from this DNA's translation at residue 13, suggesting a read error; the protein here is obtained by translating the DNA. This chain joins TRDV2 and TRDJ1, with 12 bases fitting TRDD3. J lost 3 bases, V lost 4 bases, and 14 bases had no gene match. The V gene's germline CDR1 is GEAIGNYY and CDR2 EKD. The CDR3 has 18 amino acids. CDR3 protein: CACDNLGDTLRYADKLIF. DNA for the CDR3: TGTGCCTGTGATAACCTGGGGGATACGCTACGGTACGCCGATAAACTCATCTTT.

This clone ranks as medium-sized. The V gene is TRDV2, the J gene TRDJ1, with D maybe TRDD3 (6 bases). Trimming removed 3 bases at V and 0 bases at J, with 25 bases between. The germline gives CDR1 GEAIGNYY, CDR2 EKD. The CDR3 consists of 19 residues. The CDR3 reads CACDFLGGTPVSYTDKLIF. The DNA for the CDR3 is TGTGCCTGTGACTTTCTTGGGGGGACCCCGGTTTCGTACACCGATAAACTCATCTTT.

This clone appeared a few times. Translating this DNA gives a protein that differs at residue 5 from the TCRdb one, which belongs to a much larger clone; a read error is likely, and the protein shown is this translation. The chain couples TRDV2 to TRDJ1; the D gene is possibly TRDD3 (6 bases). Germline CDR1 is GEAIGNYY and CDR2 is EKD. The length of the CDR3 is 17 residues. V was clipped by 3 bases and J by 7 bases, with 26 bases between them. CDR3 loop: CACDSFVSEGLGGKLIF. The DNA for the CDR3 is TGTGCCTGTGACTCCTTCGTTTCGGAGGGTTTGGGGGGTAAACTCATCTTT.

In its sample, this clone ranks as medium-sized. The chain joins TRDV1 to TRDJ1, with no clear D. This CDR3 contains 15 residues. In germline, CDR1 is TSWWSYY, CDR2 QGS. V was shortened by 0 bases and J by 0 bases, with 8 bases between the two germline ends. DNA of the CDR3: TGTGCTCTTGGGGAACTGACCTTGTACACCGATAAACTCATCTTT. Residues: CALGELTLYTDKLIF.

By share, this clone counts as medium-sized. CDR3 residues: CACDTLFTGGPQGSDKLIF. Written as DNA, the CDR3 is TGTGCCTGTGACACCCTCTTTACTGGGGGCCCGCAGGGGTCCGATAAACTCATCTTT. V gene TRDV2 combines with J gene TRDJ1; the match to TRDD3 covers 8 bases. The CDR3 spans 19 residues. Trimming at V came to 0 bases and at J to 3 bases, leaving 17 bases not matched to a gene. Germline loops: CDR1 GEAIGNYY, CDR2 EKD.

About this clone itself: TCRdb attributes to this sequence the protein of a much larger clone, which differs from the DNA translation at residue 16; a read error is likely, and the protein displayed is translated from the DNA. This chain connects TRDV2 to TRDJ1; 9 nucleotides line up with TRDD3. CDR3 size: 18 residues. Germline V gene lookup returns CDR1 GEAIGNYY and CDR2 EKD. The CDR3: CACDTVRGIPNNTDKPIF. The CDR3 bases are TGTGCCTGTGACACGGTTCGGGGGATACCCAATAACACCGATAAACCCATCTTT.

This clone is judged medium-sized. The limits of the CDR3 on the DNA are not certain, so only TCRdb's listed CDR3 is given. The chain joins TRDV1 to TRDJ2; the D call TRDD3 from the table was never checked on the DNA. From germline, CDR1 is TSWWSYY and CDR2 QGS. The CDR3 comprises 25 residues, both ends counted. The CDR3 is CALGVVVDRPPKYWGLGALTAQLFF.